This record concerns one T cell receptor (beta chain) sequence. Sequencing used immunoSEQ multiplex PCR; TCRdb keeps in-frame clones, though not all of them. The data show around 170,000 clones, roughly four fifths seen once. In germline, CDR1 is KGHSH, CDR2 LQKENI. V lost 3 bases and J 4 bases, leaving 12 bases between the germline ends. The CDR3 is made up of 15 amino acids. Which cohort a participant joined came from the clinical history participants gave. Donors in Cohort 3 who had recovered were those with two negative PCRs, healthcare professional clearance, or resolution of their symptoms. The entry originates in a study of blood T cell repertoires in COVID-19. Background on the study: Some COVID-19 samples were acute and others convalescent; all came from the United States, Italy and Spain. T cells, B-cell-depleted T cells, or PBMCs supplied cDNA or gDNA.

The gene calls are TRBV18 and TRBJ2-2; tentative D call: TRBD1 (7 bases). Sequencing used PBMCs or T cells enriched from blood (not recorded which). The clonotype comes from a man aged 45-60 years who had recovered from COVID-19. CDR3 coding DNA: TGTGCCAGCTCACCCCAGGGGGGTTTCACCGGGGAGCTGTTTTTT. Protein sequence: CASSPQGGFTGELFF.